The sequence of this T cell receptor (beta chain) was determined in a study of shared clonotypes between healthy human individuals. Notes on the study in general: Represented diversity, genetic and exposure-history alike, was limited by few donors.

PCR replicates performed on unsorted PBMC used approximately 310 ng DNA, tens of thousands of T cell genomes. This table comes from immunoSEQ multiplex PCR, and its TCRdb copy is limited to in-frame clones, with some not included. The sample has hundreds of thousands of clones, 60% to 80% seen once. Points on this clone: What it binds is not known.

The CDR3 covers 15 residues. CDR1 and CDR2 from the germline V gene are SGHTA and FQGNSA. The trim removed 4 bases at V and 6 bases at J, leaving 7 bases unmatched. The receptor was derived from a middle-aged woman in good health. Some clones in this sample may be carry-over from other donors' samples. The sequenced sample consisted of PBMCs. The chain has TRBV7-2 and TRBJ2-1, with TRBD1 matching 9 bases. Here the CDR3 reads CASSSPGQGVNEQFF. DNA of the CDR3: TGTGCCAGCAGCTCGCCGGGACAGGGCGTCAATGAGCAGTTCTTC.